This entry describes one T cell receptor (beta chain). It has no known antigen specificity. Base qualities are not provided; no much larger clone lies one nucleotide away. From the cysteine through the phenylalanine, the CDR3 covers 15 amino acids. Here the CDR3 DNA is all that survives: 45 bases in frame from base 1. The junction shows trimming of 4 bases on V and 2 bases on J, plus 11 bases between the germline ends. The germline V gene specifies SNHLY as CDR1 and FYNNEI as CDR2. The sample comes from a study of technical replicates of blood from four donors (dated by TCRdb to 2016 to 2017). The library was made by the immunoSEQ multiplex PCR assay. The immuneACCESS repertoire file appears here via TCRdb, limited to in-frame rearrangements. These files lack a portion of the clones; in checked studies, under half of the deficit traces to unresolved V genes, and the cause of the others is not known. In this sample the table shows 70,000 to 95,000 clones, approximately 97% of which occur a single time. The top ten constitute around 0.3% of the sample.

The chain is assembled from TRBV2 and TRBJ2-2; the best D guess is TRBD1, with 5 bases matching. The clonotype was recovered from a human donor in good health. Specimen: T cells isolated from PBMCs. The CDR3 corresponds to CASSARQRNTGELFF. Here is the DNA: TGTGCCAGCAGTGCCAGACAGAGAAACACCGGGGAGCTGTTTTTT.